This record covers a single T cell receptor beta chain. What it binds is not known. An end of the junction differs from the germline gene, which may be a read error. These data come from a study of tumor and adjacent non-tumor tissue in lung cancer. General observations from the study: TCR diversity was significantly greater in tumor than normal lung tissue. Tumor TCR diversity, when higher, was linked to shorter survival. Top 100 clones took a larger repertoire share in normal lung.

No cell sorting was done before RNA was extracted from the tissue. Newly diagnosed lung cancer patients had thoracic surgery in China, August–late 2014, without prior chemotherapy. The library came from three nested PCR rounds adapted from ARM-PCR protocols. TCRdb redid the calling of the multiplex PCR reads with MiXCR, one entry per CDR3 protein. Of 90,000 or so distinct CDR3 sequences listed, roughly two thirds were seen once; the top ten hold around 14%. The CDR3 totals 16 residues. Germline assignment: CDR1 SGHNT and CDR2 YYREEE (reference sequence). The gene calls are TRBV5-4 and TRBJ2-3, with 7 bases that match TRBD2. The sequence was collected from a man in his 70s with non-small cell lung cancer. The source material was lung tumor tissue. CDR3 nucleotides: TGTGTCAGCAGCTTGGAACCGCGGGGGAGCTCAGATACGCAGTATTTT. Translation gives CVSSLEPRGSSDTQYF. The variable domain in full, with the rest retrieved from reference TRBV5-4 and TRBJ2-3, is ETGVTQSPTHLIKTRGQQVTLRCSSQSGHNTVSWYQQALGQGPQFIFQYYREEENGRGNFPPRFSGLQFPNYSSELNVNALELDDSALYLCVSSLEPRGSSDTQYFGPGTRLTVL.